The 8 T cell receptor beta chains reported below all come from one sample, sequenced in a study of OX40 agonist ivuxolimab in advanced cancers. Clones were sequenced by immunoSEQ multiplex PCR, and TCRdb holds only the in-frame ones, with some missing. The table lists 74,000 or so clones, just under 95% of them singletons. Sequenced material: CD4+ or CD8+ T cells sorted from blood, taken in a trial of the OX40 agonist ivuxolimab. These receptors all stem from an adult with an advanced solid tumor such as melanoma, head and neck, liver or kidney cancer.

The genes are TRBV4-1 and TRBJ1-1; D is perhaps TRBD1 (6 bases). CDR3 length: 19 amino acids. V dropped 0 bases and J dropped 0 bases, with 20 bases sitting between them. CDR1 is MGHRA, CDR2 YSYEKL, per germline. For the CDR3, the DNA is TGCGCCAGCAGCCAAGAAGGAGGGCAGGGGCTTACCTTGAACACTGAAGCTTTCTTT. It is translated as CASSQEGGQGLTLNTEAFF.

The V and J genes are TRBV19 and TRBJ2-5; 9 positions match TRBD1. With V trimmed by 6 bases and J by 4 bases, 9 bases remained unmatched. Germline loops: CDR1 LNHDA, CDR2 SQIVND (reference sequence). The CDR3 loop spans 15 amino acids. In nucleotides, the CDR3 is TGTGCCAGTAGGGAAACACAGGGGGCAAGAGAGACCCAGTACTTC. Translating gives CASRETQGARETQYF. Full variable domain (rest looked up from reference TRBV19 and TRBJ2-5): DGGITQSPKYLFRKEGQNVTLSCEQNLNHDAMYWYRQDPGQGLRLIYYSQIVNDFQKGDIAEGYSVSREKKESFPLTVTSAQKNPTAFYLCASRETQGARETQYFGPGTRLLVL.

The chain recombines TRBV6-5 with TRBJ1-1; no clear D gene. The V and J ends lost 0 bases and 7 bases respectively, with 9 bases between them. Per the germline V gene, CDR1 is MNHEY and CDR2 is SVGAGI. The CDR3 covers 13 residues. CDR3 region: CASSYSPGIEAFF. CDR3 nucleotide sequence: TGTGCCAGCAGTTACTCGCCGGGGATTGAAGCTTTCTTT.

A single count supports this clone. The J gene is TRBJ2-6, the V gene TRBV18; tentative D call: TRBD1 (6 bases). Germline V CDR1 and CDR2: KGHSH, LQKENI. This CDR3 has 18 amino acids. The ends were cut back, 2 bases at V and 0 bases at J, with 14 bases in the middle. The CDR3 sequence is CASSPKTGPLSGANVLTF. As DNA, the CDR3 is TGTGCCAGCTCACCAAAAACAGGGCCCCTCTCTGGGGCCAACGTCCTGACTTTC.

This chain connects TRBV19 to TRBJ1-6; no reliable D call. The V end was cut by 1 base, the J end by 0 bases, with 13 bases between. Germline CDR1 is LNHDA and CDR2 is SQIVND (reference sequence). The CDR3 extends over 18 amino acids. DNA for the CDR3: TGTGCCAGTAGTATAGGATACCGGGATTCCTCCTATAATTCACCCCTCCACTTT. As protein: CASSIGYRDSSYNSPLHF.

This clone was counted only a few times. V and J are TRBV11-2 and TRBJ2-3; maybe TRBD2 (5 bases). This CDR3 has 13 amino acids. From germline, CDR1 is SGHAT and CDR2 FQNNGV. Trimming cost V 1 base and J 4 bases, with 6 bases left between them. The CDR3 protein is CASSLAEADTQYF. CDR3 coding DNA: TGTGCCAGCAGCTTAGCGGAGGCAGATACGCAGTATTTT.

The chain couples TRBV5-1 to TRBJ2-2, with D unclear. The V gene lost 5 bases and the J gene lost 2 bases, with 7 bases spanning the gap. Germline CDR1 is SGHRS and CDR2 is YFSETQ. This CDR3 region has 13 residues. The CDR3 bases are TGCGCCAGCAGTCCTGAAAACACCGGGGAGCTGTTTTTT. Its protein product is CASSPENTGELFF. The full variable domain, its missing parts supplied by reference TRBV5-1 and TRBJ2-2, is KAGVTQTPRYLIKTRGQQVTLSCSPISGHRSVSWYQQTPGQGLQFLFEYFSETQRNKGNFPGRFSGRQFSNSRSEMNVSTLELGDSALYLCASSPENTGELFFGEGSRLTVL.

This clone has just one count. The chain's CDR3 is CASSFRGTDTQYF. The DNA for the CDR3 is TGTGCCAGCAGCTTCCGGGGCACAGATACGCAGTATTTT. V and J are TRBV5-5 and TRBJ2-3; D is ambiguous. CDR1 and CDR2 from the germline V gene are SGHKS and YYEKEE (reference sequence). Trimming stripped 2 bases from V and 1 base from J, with 5 bases between. This CDR3 comprises 13 residues.